The 16 T cell receptor beta chains reported below all come from one sample, sequenced in a study of OX40 agonist ivuxolimab in advanced cancers. Profiling relied on immunoSEQ multiplex PCR, and the TCRdb table lists in-frame clones only, not all of them. The sample contains about 38,000 clones, 92% of which appear only once. The specimen comprised CD4+ or CD8+ T cells sorted from blood, sampled in a trial of the OX40 agonist ivuxolimab. Receptors originate from an adult with an advanced solid tumor such as melanoma, head and neck, liver or kidney cancer.

This clone occurred a few times. The CDR3 sequence is CSVGPAFF. The CDR3 DNA sequence: TGCAGCGTAGGTCCAGCTTTCTTT. The V call is TRBV29-1, the J call TRBJ1-1; D not certain. This CDR3 spans 8 amino acids. The V and J ends lost 6 bases and 10 bases respectively, with 6 bases between them. Germline V lookup: CDR1 SQVTM, CDR2 ANQGSEA.

The V gene is TRBV7-9, the J gene TRBJ2-1; no clear D gene. Per the germline V gene, CDR1 is SEHNR and CDR2 is FQNEAQ (reference sequence). This CDR3 has 12 residues. Trimming stripped 1 base from V and 8 bases from J, with 6 bases between. CDR3 bases: TGTGCCAGCAGCTTAGTTTTACATGAGCAGTTCTTC. Protein product: CASSLVLHEQFF.

J is TRBJ2-7 and V is TRBV13; TRBD2 aligns across 8 bases. J was trimmed by 5 bases and V by 5 bases; bases with no gene match: 11. In germline, CDR1 is PRHDT, CDR2 FYEKMQ (reference sequence). The CDR3 extends over 15 amino acids. CDR3 sequence reads: CASSLYFREGHEQYF. The CDR3 nucleotides are TGTGCCAGCAGCCTCTATTTCCGGGAGGGCCACGAGCAGTACTTC.

This chain connects TRBV4-1 to TRBJ2-1, with 13 bases that match TRBD2. This CDR3 region has 15 residues. The germline CDR1 and CDR2 sequences are MGHRA and YSYEKL. With 6 bases clipped from V and 8 bases from J, the junction kept 7 bases outside the gene matches. CDR3 in DNA: TGCGCCAGCAGTCGGACTAGCGGGAGTTCCCATGAGCAGTTCTTC. Translation: CASSRTSGSSHEQFF.

This chain uses TRBV30 with TRBJ1-5; D unclear. Germline CDR1 GTSNPN, CDR2 SVGIG (reference sequence). Trimming removed 3 bases from V and 7 bases from J, with 10 bases in between. There are 12 residues in the CDR3. The CDR3 DNA is TGTGCCTGGAGCAAGGGAGGCCAGCCCCAGCATTTT. It codes for CAWSKGGQPQHF.

The chain employs TRBV27 and TRBJ1-1; TRBD1 aligns across 8 bases. This CDR3 is built from 13 residues. J was trimmed by 2 bases and V by 8 bases; bases with no gene match: 4. Germline V gives CDR1 MNHEY, CDR2 SMNVEV (reference sequence). CDR3 in DNA: TGTGCCAGCCGCCCAGGGGGCAACACTGAAGCTTTCTTT. Translation gives CASRPGGNTEAFF.

This chain links TRBV2 with TRBJ1-2; TRBD1 agrees at 9 bases. The germline V gene encodes CDR1 SNHLY and CDR2 FYNNEI. CDR3 length: 12 residues. V was clipped by 10 bases and J by 5 bases; unmatched bases: 5. The CDR3 loop reads CAMGQGVYGYTF. For the CDR3, the DNA is TGTGCCATGGGACAGGGAGTTTATGGCTACACCTTC.

The chain joins TRBV9 to TRBJ2-2, with 9 bases fitting TRBD1. Germline V gene lookup returns CDR1 SGDLS and CDR2 YYNGEE. There are 15 residues in the CDR3. Trimming removed 4 bases from V and 5 bases from J; junction bases left unmatched: 6. The CDR3 coding sequence is TGTGCCAGCAGCCCCGGGACAGGGTTGACCGGGGAGCTGTTTTTT. Translation gives CASSPGTGLTGELFF.

The gene calls are TRBV6-1 and TRBJ2-1; 10 bases are shared with TRBD2. Germline V gene lookup returns CDR1 MNHNS and CDR2 SASEGT. There are 14 residues in the CDR3. With 6 bases clipped from V and 9 bases from J, the junction kept 8 bases outside the gene matches. The CDR3 here is CASSRLAGAGEQFF. In DNA form, the CDR3 reads TGTGCCAGCAGCAGGCTAGCGGGAGCCGGTGAGCAGTTCTTC.

The chain links TRBV5-1 to TRBJ2-3; the D gene is possibly TRBD1 (6 bases). The germline CDR1 and CDR2 sequences are SGHRS and YFSETQ. The ends were cut back, 6 bases at V and 4 bases at J, with 9 bases in the middle. The length of the CDR3 is 12 residues. DNA of the CDR3: TGCGCCAGCAAACAGGGAGCAGATACGCAGTATTTT. Protein: CASKQGADTQYF.

The gene calls are TRBV28 and TRBJ2-7; no firm D call. The V and J ends lost 10 bases and 4 bases respectively, with 20 bases between them. Germline loops: CDR1 MDHEN, CDR2 SYDVKM. The CDR3 contains 14 residues. The CDR3 region is CATDPGPSMYEQYF. The DNA for the CDR3 is TGTGCCACCGACCCGGGCCCCAGCATGTACGAGCAGTACTTC.

CDR3 nucleotides: TGTGCCAGCAGCGTAGAACCACTGTTGGGGGAGCTGTTTTTT. It codes for CASSVEPLLGELFF. The V and J genes are TRBV9 and TRBJ2-2; D is uncertain. Germline loops: CDR1 SGDLS, CDR2 YYNGEE. V lost 0 bases and J 8 bases, leaving 11 bases between the germline ends. The CDR3 runs to 14 residues.

The chain has TRBV11-2 and TRBJ2-4, with 10 bases that match TRBD1. The germline V gene encodes CDR1 SGHAT and CDR2 FQNNGV. The CDR3 contains 14 residues. V gave up 5 bases and J gave up 8 bases; unmatched junction bases: 6. In DNA form, the CDR3 reads TGTGCCAGCAGCCCACAGACAGGGGGCCACATTCAGTACTTC. It codes for CASSPQTGGHIQYF.

The V gene is TRBV7-6, the J gene TRBJ1-5; D call uncertain. This CDR3 spans 13 amino acids. CDR1 and CDR2 (germline): SGHVS, FNYEAQ. V was clipped by 5 bases and J by 3 bases, with 8 bases between them. The CDR3 protein is CASSPGHNQPQHF. CDR3 bases: TGTGCCAGCAGCCCAGGCCACAATCAGCCCCAGCATTTT.

This chain links TRBV5-8 with TRBJ2-7; D call uncertain. The V and J ends lost 4 bases and 3 bases respectively, with 17 bases between them. The CDR3 loop spans 15 amino acids. Germline values: CDR1 SGHTS, CDR2 YDEGEE. The CDR3 spells CASSPTPWGNYEQYV. The CDR3 DNA is TGTGCCAGCAGCCCGACCCCTTGGGGAAACTACGAGCAGTACGTC.

The chain carries TRBV9 and TRBJ2-5, with D possibly TRBD2 on 6 matching bases. V was pared by 4 bases and J by 3 bases, with 13 bases between. The CDR3 is 14 amino acids. Germline V lookup: CDR1 SGDLS, CDR2 YYNGEE. The CDR3 DNA follows: TGTGCCAGCAGCCTCAGTGGGGGGAAAGAGACCCAGTACTTC. Translated: CASSLSGGKETQYF.